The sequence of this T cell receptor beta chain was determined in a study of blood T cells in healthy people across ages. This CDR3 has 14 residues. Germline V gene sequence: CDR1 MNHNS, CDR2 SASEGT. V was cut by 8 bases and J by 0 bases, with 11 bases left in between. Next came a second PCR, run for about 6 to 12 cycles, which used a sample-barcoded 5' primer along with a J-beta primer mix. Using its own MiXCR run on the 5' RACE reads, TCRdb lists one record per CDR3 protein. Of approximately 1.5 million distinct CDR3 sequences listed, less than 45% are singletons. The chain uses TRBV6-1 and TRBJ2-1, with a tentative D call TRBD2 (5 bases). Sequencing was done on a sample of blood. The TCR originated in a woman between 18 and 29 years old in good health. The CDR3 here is CASGLEASYNEQFF. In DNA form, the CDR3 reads TGTGCCAGCGGCCTGGAGGCCTCCTACAATGAGCAGTTCTTC.